This is a list of T cell receptor beta chains from one sample in a study of blood T cell repertoires in COVID-19. TCRdb's copy holds only in-frame clones and misses some; the assay was immunoSEQ multiplex PCR. The data hold roughly 53,000 clones, with roughly nine tenths observed a single time. The sequenced sample was peripheral blood. The source is a man in his 60s with acute or convalescent COVID-19. The CDR3 runs from the conserved cysteine through the conserved F or W. Each record gives: V gene, J gene, D gene, clone size, CDR3 protein, CDR3 DNA. D genes are given only for firm matches. The size of a clone is reported for some rows only, either as once, few or many, or as a class for expanded clones.

>TRBV3-1/TRBV3-2|TRBJ1-6|NA|NA
CASSQPGQDAQSSYNSPLHF
TGTGCCAGCAGCCAACCGGGACAAGATGCGCAGAGCTCCTATAATTCACCCCTCCACTTT
>TRBV7-9|TRBJ1-4|NA|NA
CASRQASNEKLFF
TGTGCCAGCAGGCAGGCTTCGAATGAAAAACTGTTTTTT
>TRBV5-8|TRBJ1-1|TRBD1|NA
CASSLGTGMTYTEAFF
TGTGCCAGCAGCTTAGGGACAGGGATGACCTACACTGAAGCTTTCTTT
>TRBV10-3|TRBJ2-5|TRBD2|NA
CATHGTSGSQETQYF
TGTGCCACCCACGGGACTAGCGGGTCTCAAGAGACCCAGTACTTC
>TRBV5-1|TRBJ2-1|NA|NA
CASRGLFGGGNGEQFF
TGCGCCAGCAGGGGCCTTTTTGGGGGCGGTAATGGAGAGCAGTTCTTC
>TRBV10-3|TRBJ1-2|TRBD1|once
CAISPGQGEYGYTF
TGTGCCATCAGTCCCGGACAGGGGGAGTATGGCTACACCTTC
>TRBV6-1|TRBJ2-1|NA|NA
CASSEQGSATNEQFF
TGTGCCAGCAGTGAACAGGGGAGCGCTACAAATGAGCAGTTCTTC
>TRBV18|TRBJ1-3|TRBD1|NA
CASWAGTAPFSGNTIYF
TGTGCCAGTTGGGCCGGGACAGCCCCCTTCTCTGGAAACACCATATATTTT
>TRBV25-1|TRBJ1-5|NA|NA
CASSGSGLSNQPQHF
TGTGCCAGCAGTGGATCGGGACTTAGCAATCAGCCCCAGCATTTT
>TRBV6-6|TRBJ2-2|TRBD2|NA
CACTGGGMYRELFF
TGTGCCTGCACGGGGGGGGGCATGTATCGCGAGCTGTTTTTT
>TRBV5-4|TRBJ1-6|TRBD1|NA
CASSHIIQTGVVVSPLHF
TGTGCCAGCAGCCATATAATTCAGACAGGGGTAGTGGTATCACCCCTCCACTTT
>TRBV29-1|TRBJ1-3|NA|NA
CSVDGGDGNTIYF
TGCAGCGTTGACGGGGGGGATGGAAACACCATATATTTT
>TRBV6-6|TRBJ1-6|TRBD1|few
CALKGQGDSPLHF
TGTGCCCTCAAGGGACAGGGGGACTCACCCCTCCACTTT
>TRBV20-1|TRBJ1-1|NA|NA
CSASLRVTNTEAFF
TGCAGTGCTAGTCTCAGGGTTACGAACACTGAAGCTTTCTTT
>TRBV19|TRBJ2-7|TRBD1|NA
CASSTTGGKYEQYF
TGTGCCAGTAGTACAACAGGGGGCAAGTACGAGCAGTACTTC
>TRBV2|TRBJ2-7|NA|NA
CASSPDTPTASYEQYF
TGTGCCAGCAGTCCTGACACACCGACGGCCTCCTACGAGCAGTACTTC
>TRBV30|TRBJ1-2|TRBD1|NA
CAWSVTGEVYGYTF
TGTGCCTGGAGTGTAACAGGGGAGGTCTATGGCTACACCTTC
>TRBV10-2|TRBJ2-1|NA|NA
CASTSTGYNEQFF
TGCGCCAGCACCTCTACCGGGTACAATGAGCAGTTCTTC
>TRBV19|TRBJ1-2|TRBD1|NA
CASSIIGQGGYTF
TGTGCCAGTAGTATCATAGGACAGGGTGGCTACACCTTC
>TRBV18|TRBJ2-3|NA|NA
CASSRSVTDTQYF
TGTGCCAGCTCCCGCAGCGTCACAGATACGCAGTATTTT
>TRBV12-3/TRBV12-4|TRBJ2-4|NA|NA
CASSSAGNIQYF
TGTGCCAGCAGTTCCGCGGGAAACATTCAGTACTTC
>TRBV6-4|TRBJ1-5|NA|NA
CASNRPLWQPQHF
TGTGCCAGCAACAGGCCCCTTTGGCAGCCCCAGCATTTT
>TRBV5-1|TRBJ1-6|TRBD1|NA
CASSQGQGASSPLHF
TGCGCCAGCAGCCAGGGACAGGGGGCGAGTTCACCCCTCCACTTT
>TRBV25-1|TRBJ1-4|TRBD1|NA
CASSEYGQGVVGKLFF
TGTGCCAGCAGTGAATATGGACAGGGGGTTGTGGGAAAACTGTTTTTT
>TRBV5-1|TRBJ1-6|NA|NA
CASSLYHSGKSSSYNSPLHF
TGCGCCAGCAGTTTATACCATTCAGGGAAATCAAGCTCCTATAATTCACCCCTCCACTTT
>TRBV5-1|TRBJ2-5|TRBD1|NA
CASSLSGGDQYF
TGCGCCAGCAGCTTGTCAGGGGGAGACCAGTACTTC
>TRBV6-6|TRBJ2-3|NA|NA
CASSYSKGGGTDTQYF
TGTGCCAGCAGTTACTCGAAAGGGGGGGGCACAGATACGCAGTATTTT
>TRBV6-2/TRBV6-3|TRBJ1-2|TRBD1|NA
CASSEGARNYGYTF
TGTGCCAGCAGTGAGGGGGCTAGGAACTATGGCTACACCTTC
>TRBV7-2|TRBJ1-5|NA|NA
CASSTGGGANQPQHF
TGTGCCAGCAGCACCGGAGGGGGGGCTAATCAGCCCCAGCATTTT
>TRBV11-2|TRBJ2-3|TRBD2|NA
CASSLGGLAGGTDTQYF
TGTGCCAGCAGCTTAGGTGGACTAGCGGGGGGCACAGATACGCAGTATTTT
>TRBV27|TRBJ2-7|TRBD1|once
CASRPADRDYEQYF
TGTGCCAGTCGTCCGGCGGACAGGGACTACGAGCAGTACTTC
>TRBV30|TRBJ1-3|NA|NA
CAWIGRTGNTIYF
TGTGCCTGGATCGGCAGGACTGGAAACACCATATATTTT
>TRBV7-2|TRBJ1-1|NA|once
CASSAGDLEAFF
TGTGCCAGCAGCGCAGGGGACCTAGAAGCTTTCTTT
>TRBV7-9|TRBJ1-1|NA|NA
CASSLGGANTEAFF
TGTGCCAGCAGCCTAGGAGGAGCGAACACTGAAGCTTTCTTT
>TRBV18|TRBJ2-1|NA|NA
CASSHWTVSSYNEQFF
TGTGCCAGCTCACATTGGACTGTTAGCTCCTACAATGAGCAGTTCTTC
>TRBV19|TRBJ1-2|TRBD1|NA
CASSDRAYGYTF
TGTGCCAGTTCCGACAGGGCGTATGGCTACACCTTC
>TRBV18|TRBJ1-4|NA|NA
CASSPRSGDEKLFF
TGTGCCAGCTCACCACGATCAGGGGACGAAAAACTGTTTTTT
>TRBV12-5|TRBJ2-2|TRBD1|NA
CASGFPDRANTGELFF
TGTGCTAGTGGTTTCCCCGACAGGGCTAACACCGGGGAGCTGTTTTTT
>TRBV12-5|TRBJ2-1|TRBD1|once
CASGTTGGFSYNEQFF
TGTGCTAGTGGTACCACAGGGGGCTTCTCCTACAATGAGCAGTTCTTC
>TRBV30|TRBJ2-7|TRBD1|once
CAWGTGVYTYEQYF
TGTGCCTGGGGAACAGGGGTCTACACCTACGAGCAGTACTTC
>TRBV3-1/TRBV3-2|TRBJ1-5|TRBD1|once
CASSQAGTGSVNQPQHF
TGTGCCAGCAGCCAAGCCGGGACAGGGAGTGTGAATCAGCCCCAGCATTTT
>TRBV6-5|TRBJ2-7|TRBD2|NA
CASSLAGAFTYEQYF
TGTGCCAGCAGCTTAGCGGGGGCGTTTACCTACGAGCAGTACTTC
>TRBV7-9|TRBJ1-1|TRBD1|NA
CASSPRQGRNTEAFF
TGTGCCAGCAGCCCCCGACAGGGGAGGAACACTGAAGCTTTCTTT
>TRBV7-2|TRBJ1-2|NA|NA
CASSLRRGVDGYTF
TGTGCCAGCAGCTTACGCAGGGGCGTTGATGGCTACACCTTC
>TRBV4-2|TRBJ1-1|NA|NA
CASSQEAGAGTEAFF
TGTGCCAGCAGCCAAGAAGCAGGGGCGGGCACTGAAGCTTTCTTT
>TRBV7-8|TRBJ1-6|NA|NA
CASSFPGEGSPLHF
TGTGCCAGCAGCTTTCCAGGGGAAGGTTCACCCCTCCACTTT
>TRBV24-1|TRBJ2-2|TRBD2|once
CATSDPGLAGNTGELFF
TGTGCCACCAGTGATCCGGGTTTAGCGGGGAACACCGGGGAGCTGTTTTTT
>TRBV19|TRBJ2-3|TRBD1|NA
CASQQDRGRTDTQYF
TGTGCCAGTCAGCAGGACAGGGGGCGGACAGATACGCAGTATTTT
>TRBV5-1|TRBJ1-6|NA|NA
CASSLASGSPLHF
TGCGCCAGCAGCTTGGCCTCTGGCTCACCCCTCCACTTT
>TRBV5-5|TRBJ2-5|TRBD1|NA
CASSPWTGEETQYF
TGTGCCAGCAGCCCCTGGACAGGGGAAGAGACCCAGTACTTC
>TRBV6-5|TRBJ2-3|TRBD1|NA
CASSYEQGPDTQYF
TGTGCCAGCAGTTACGAACAGGGGCCAGATACGCAGTATTTT